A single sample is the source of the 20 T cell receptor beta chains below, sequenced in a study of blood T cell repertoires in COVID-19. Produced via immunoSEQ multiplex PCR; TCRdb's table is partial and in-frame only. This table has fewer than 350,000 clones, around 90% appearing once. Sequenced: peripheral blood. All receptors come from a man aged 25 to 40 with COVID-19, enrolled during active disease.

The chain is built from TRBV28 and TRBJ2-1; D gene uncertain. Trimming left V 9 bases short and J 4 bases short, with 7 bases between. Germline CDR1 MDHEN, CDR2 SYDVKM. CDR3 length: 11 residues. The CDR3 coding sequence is TGTGCCAGTGGTAGATACAATGAGCAGTTCTTC. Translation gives CASGRYNEQFF.

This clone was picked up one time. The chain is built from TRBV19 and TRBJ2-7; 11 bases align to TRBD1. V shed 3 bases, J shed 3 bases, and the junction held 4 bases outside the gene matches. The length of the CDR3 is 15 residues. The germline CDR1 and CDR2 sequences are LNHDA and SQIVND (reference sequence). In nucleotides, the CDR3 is TGTGCCAGTAGTATCGGGACAGGGGGTGTCTACGAGCAGTACTTC. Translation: CASSIGTGGVYEQYF. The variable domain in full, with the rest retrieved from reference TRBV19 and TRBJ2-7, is DGGITQSPKYLFRKEGQNVTLSCEQNLNHDAMYWYRQDPGQGLRLIYYSQIVNDFQKGDIAEGYSVSREKKESFPLTVTSAQKNPTAFYLCASSIGTGGVYEQYFGPGTRLTVT.

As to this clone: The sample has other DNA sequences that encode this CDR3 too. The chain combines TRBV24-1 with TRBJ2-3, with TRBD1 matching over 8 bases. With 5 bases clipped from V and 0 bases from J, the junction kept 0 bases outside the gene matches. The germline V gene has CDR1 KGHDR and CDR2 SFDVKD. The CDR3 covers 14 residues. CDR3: CATSGQGSTDTQYF. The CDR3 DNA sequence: TGTGCCACCAGTGGACAGGGGAGCACAGATACGCAGTATTTT.

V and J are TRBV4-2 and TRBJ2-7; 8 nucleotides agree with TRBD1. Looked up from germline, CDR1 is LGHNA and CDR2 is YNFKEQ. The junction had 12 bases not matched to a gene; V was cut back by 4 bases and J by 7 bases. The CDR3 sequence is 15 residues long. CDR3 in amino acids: CASSLGTGSGDEQYF. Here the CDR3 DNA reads TGTGCCAGCAGCCTCGGGACAGGCTCAGGCGATGAGCAGTACTTC.

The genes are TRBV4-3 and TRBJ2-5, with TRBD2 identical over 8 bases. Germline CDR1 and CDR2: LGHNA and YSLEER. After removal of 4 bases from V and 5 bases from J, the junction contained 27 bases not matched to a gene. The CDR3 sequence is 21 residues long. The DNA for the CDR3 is TGCGCCAGCAGCCCCGCCCCCTCTAGCGGCCCAAGCGGGAGTTCCCGTGAGACCCAGTACTTC. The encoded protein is CASSPAPSSGPSGSSRETQYF.

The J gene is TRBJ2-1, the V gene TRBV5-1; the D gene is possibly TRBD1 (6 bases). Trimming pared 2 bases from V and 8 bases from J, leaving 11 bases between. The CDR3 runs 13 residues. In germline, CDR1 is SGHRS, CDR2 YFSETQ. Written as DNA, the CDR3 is TGCGCCAGCAGCTTTAACCAGGGGTATGAGCAGTTCTTC. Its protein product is CASSFNQGYEQFF. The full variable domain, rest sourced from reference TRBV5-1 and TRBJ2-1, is KAGVTQTPRYLIKTRGQQVTLSCSPISGHRSVSWYQQTPGQGLQFLFEYFSETQRNKGNFPGRFSGRQFSNSRSEMNVSTLELGDSALYLCASSFNQGYEQFFGPGTRLTVL.

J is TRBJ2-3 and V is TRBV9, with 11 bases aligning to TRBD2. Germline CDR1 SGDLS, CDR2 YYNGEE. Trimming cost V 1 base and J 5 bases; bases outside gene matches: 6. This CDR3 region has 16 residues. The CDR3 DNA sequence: TGTGCCAGCAGCGTATGGCTAGCGGGGGGTGTAGATACGCAGTATTTT. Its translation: CASSVWLAGGVDTQYF. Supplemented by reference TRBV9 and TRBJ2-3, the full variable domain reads DSGVTQTPKHLITATGQRVTLRCSPRSGDLSVYWYQQSLDQGLQFLIQYYNGEERAKGNILERFSAQQFPDLHSELNLSSLELGDSALYFCASSVWLAGGVDTQYFGPGTRLTVL.

This chain's CDR3 is CASSRQGRTEAFF. CDR3 in DNA: TGTGCCAGCAGTCGACAGGGCCGGACTGAAGCTTTCTTT. V is TRBV12-3 or TRBV12-4 and J is TRBJ1-1, with 7 bases matching TRBD1. This CDR3 region has 13 residues. The J segment lost 5 bases and the V segment lost 5 bases, leaving 5 bases of the junction unmatched.

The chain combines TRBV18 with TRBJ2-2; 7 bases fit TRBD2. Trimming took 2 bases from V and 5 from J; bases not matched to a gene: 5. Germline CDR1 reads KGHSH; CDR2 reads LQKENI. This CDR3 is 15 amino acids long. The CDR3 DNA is TGTGCCAGCTCACCAACGGGGGGAAGAACCGGGGAGCTGTTTTTT. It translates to CASSPTGGRTGELFF.

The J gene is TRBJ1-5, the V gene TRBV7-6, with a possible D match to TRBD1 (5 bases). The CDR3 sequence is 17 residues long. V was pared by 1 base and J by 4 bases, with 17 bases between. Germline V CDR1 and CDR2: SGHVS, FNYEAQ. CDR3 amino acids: CASSLEAGDSPNQPQHF. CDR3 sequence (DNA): TGTGCCAGCAGCTTAGAAGCAGGTGACAGTCCAAATCAGCCCCAGCATTTT.

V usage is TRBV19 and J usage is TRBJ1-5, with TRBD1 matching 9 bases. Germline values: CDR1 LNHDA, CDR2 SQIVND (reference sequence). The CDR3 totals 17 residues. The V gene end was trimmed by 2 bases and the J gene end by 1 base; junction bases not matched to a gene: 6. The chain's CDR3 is CASSIRRDRASNQPQHF. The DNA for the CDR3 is TGTGCCAGTAGTATAAGAAGGGACAGGGCAAGCAATCAGCCCCAGCATTTT.

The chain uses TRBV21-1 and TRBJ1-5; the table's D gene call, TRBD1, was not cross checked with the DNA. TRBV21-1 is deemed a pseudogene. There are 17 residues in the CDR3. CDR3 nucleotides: TGTGCCAGAAGGCAGACAGGCCCTCAGGGGAGCAATCAGCCCCAGCATTTT. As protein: CARRQTGPQGSNQPQHF.

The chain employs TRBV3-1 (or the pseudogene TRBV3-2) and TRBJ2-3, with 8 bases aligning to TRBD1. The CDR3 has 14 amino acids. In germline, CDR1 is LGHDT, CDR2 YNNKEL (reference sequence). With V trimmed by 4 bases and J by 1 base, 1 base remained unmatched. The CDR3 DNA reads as TGTGCCAGCAGCCCGGGACAGGGCACAGATACGCAGTATTTT. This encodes CASSPGQGTDTQYF.

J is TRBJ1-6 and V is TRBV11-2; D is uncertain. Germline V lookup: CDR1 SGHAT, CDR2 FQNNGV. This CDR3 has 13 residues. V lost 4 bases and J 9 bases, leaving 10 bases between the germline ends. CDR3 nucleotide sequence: TGTGCCAGCAGCTCTCGACTGGTTTCACCCCTCCACTTT. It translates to CASSSRLVSPLHF. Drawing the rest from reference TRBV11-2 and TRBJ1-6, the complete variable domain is EAGVAQSPRYKIIEKRQSVAFWCNPISGHATLYWYQQILGQGPKLLIQFQNNGVVDDSQLPKDRFSAERLKGVDSTLKIQPAKLEDSAVYLCASSSRLVSPLHFGNGTRLTVT.

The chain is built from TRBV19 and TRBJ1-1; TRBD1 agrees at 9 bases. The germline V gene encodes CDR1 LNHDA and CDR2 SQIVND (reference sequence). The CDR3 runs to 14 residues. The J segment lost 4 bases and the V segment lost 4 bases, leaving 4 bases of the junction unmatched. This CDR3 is CASSRTGVGTEAFF. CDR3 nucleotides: TGTGCCAGTAGTAGGACAGGGGTGGGCACTGAAGCTTTCTTT.

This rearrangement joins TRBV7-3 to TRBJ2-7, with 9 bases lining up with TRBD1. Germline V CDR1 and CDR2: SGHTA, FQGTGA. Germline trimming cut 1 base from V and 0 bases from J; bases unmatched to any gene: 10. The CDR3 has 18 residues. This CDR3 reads CASSLRGTGYNLSYEQYF. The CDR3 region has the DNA TGTGCCAGCAGCTTAAGGGGGACAGGGTATAATCTCTCCTACGAGCAGTACTTC.

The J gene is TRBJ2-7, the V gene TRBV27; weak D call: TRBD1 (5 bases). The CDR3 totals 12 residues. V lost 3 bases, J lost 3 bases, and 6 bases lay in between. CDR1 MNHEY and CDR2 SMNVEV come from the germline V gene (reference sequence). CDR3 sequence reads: CASSFTGYEQYF. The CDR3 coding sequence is TGTGCCAGCAGTTTTACAGGCTACGAGCAGTACTTC.

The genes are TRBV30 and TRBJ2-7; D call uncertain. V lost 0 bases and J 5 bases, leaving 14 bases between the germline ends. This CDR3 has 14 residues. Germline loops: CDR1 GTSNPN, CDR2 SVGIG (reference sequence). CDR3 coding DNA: TGTGCCTGGAGTGTACGCATGCGAGCCCACGAGCAGTACTTC. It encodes CAWSVRMRAHEQYF.

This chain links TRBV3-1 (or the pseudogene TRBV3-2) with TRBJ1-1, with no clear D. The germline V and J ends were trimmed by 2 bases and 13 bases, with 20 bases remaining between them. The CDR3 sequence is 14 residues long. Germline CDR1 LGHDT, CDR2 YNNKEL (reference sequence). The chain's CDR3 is CASSQREFGGGVFF. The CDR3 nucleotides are TGTGCCAGCAGCCAAAGGGAGTTCGGAGGCGGCGTTTTCTTT.

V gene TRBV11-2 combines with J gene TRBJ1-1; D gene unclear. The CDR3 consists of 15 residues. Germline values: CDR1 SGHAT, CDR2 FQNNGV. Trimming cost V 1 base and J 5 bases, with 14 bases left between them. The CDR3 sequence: CASSLGLYSGTEAFF. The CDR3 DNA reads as TGTGCCAGCAGCTTAGGACTTTACTCGGGGACTGAAGCTTTCTTT.